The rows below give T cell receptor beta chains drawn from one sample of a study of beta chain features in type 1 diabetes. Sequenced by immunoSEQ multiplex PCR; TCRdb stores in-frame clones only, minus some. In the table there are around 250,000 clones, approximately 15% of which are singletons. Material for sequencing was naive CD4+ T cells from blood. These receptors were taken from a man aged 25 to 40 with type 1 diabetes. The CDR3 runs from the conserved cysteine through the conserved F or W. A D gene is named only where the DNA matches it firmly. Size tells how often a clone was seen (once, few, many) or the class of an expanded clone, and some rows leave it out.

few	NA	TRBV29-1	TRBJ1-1	TGCAGCGGGGACCGGGACAATGAAGCTTTCTTT	CSGDRDNEAFF
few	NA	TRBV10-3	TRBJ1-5	TGTGCCATCAGTGAGGGTGAGGGCAATCAGCCCCAGCATTTT	CAISEGEGNQPQHF
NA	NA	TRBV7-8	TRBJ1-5	TGTGCCAGCAGCTTAGGTGCAGGGAATGGAAAAAGCAATCAGCCCCAGCATTTT	CASSLGAGNGKSNQPQHF
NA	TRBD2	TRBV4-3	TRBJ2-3	TGCGCCAGCAGCCAGCCTCCGGGACTACGCACAGATACGCAGTATTTT	CASSQPPGLRTDTQYF
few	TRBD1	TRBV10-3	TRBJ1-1	TGTGCCATCAGTGATGGACAGGCGAACACTGAAGCTTTCTTT	CAISDGQANTEAFF
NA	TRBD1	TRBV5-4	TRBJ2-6	TGTGCCAGCAGCCCGGGACAGCCTGGGAGCCTCTCTGGGGCCAACGTCCTGACTTTC	CASSPGQPGSLSGANVLTF
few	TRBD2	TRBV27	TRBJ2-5	TGTGCCAGCAGTACCCGTCGGGGGGTAGGGGAGACCCAGTACTTC	CASSTRRGVGETQYF
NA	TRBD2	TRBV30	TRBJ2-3	TGTGCCCTAGCGGGTGCAGATACGCAGTATTTT	CALAGADTQYF
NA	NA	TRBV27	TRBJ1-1	TGTGCCAGCAGTTGGTCCAGGGCGACTGAAGCTTTCTTT	CASSWSRATEAFF
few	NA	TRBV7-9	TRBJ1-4	TGTGCCAGCAGCTTACGGGGTTTGGGTGAAAAACTGTTTTTT	CASSLRGLGEKLFF
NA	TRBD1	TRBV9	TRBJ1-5	TGTGCCAGCAGCGGTGGGGACAGGGGAAATCAGCCCCAGCATTTT	CASSGGDRGNQPQHF
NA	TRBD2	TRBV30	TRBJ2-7	TGTGCCTGGAGAGGGACTAAAAACTACGAGCAGTACTTC	CAWRGTKNYEQYF
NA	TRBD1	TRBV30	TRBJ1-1	TGTGCCTGGGCCCGGACAGGGTACATGAACACTGAAGCTTTCTTT	CAWARTGYMNTEAFF
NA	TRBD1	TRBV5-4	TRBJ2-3	TGTGCCAGCAGTAGGACAGGGGGGACAGATACGCAGTATTTT	CASSRTGGTDTQYF
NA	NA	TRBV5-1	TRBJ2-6	TGCGCCAGCAGCTTGGGTGTAGCAGGGGCCAACGTCCTGACTTTC	CASSLGVAGANVLTF
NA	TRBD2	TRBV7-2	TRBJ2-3	TGTGCCAGCAGCTCTTTAGCGGGAGGCCCTGATACGCAGTATTTT	CASSSLAGGPDTQYF
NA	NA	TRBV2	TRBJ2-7	TGTGCCAGCAGAGAGGGAGCACAGCGCTACGAGCAGTACTTC	CASREGAQRYEQYF
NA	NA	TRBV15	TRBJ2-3	TGTGCCACCAGCAGACGCCGCGGGAGCACAGATACGCAGTATTTT	CATSRRRGSTDTQYF
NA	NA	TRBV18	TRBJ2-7	TGTGCCAGCTCACCAAAACAGGGTGACTACGAGCAGTACTTC	CASSPKQGDYEQYF
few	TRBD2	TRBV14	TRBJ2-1	TGTGCCAGCAGTTCCACTAGCGGGGTGTACAATGAGCAGTTCTTC	CASSSTSGVYNEQFF
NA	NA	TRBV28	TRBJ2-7	TGTGCCAGCAGTTTAGGCGGTTCCTACGAGCAGTACTTC	CASSLGGSYEQYF
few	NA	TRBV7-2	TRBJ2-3	TGTGCCAGCAGCTTAGCTATAACTCCCCCGGGTGCGTATTTT	CASSLAITPPGAYF
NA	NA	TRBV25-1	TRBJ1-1	TGTGCCAGCAGTAGGGGAACTGAAGCTTTCTTT	CASSRGTEAFF
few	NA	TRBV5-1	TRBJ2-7	TGCGCCAGCAGTCCCGGACTCGACTTCGCCTACGAGCAGTACTTC	CASSPGLDFAYEQYF
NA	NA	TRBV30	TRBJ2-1	TGTGCCTGGTCCCGGGGGGCGGGGGAGCAGTTCTTC	CAWSRGAGEQFF
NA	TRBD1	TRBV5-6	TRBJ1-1	TGTGCCAGCAGCTCAGGGGGCAGGGTGAACACTGAAGCTTTCTTT	CASSSGGRVNTEAFF
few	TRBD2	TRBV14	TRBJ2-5	TGTGCCAGCAGCCAAGATCCGGGGGGTGGCCAGTACTTC	CASSQDPGGGQYF
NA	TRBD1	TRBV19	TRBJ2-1	TGTGCCAGTAGTAAGGCCAGGGGGTGGGATGAGCAGTTCTTC	CASSKARGWDEQFF
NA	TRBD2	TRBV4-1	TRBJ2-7	TGCGCCAGCAGCCACCCCGGGACTAGCGGGAACGAGCAGTACTTC	CASSHPGTSGNEQYF
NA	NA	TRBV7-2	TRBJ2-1	TGTGCCAGCAGCTTCCCAGGCAATGAGCAGTTCTTC	CASSFPGNEQFF
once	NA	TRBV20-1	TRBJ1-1	TGCAGTGTTCCGTTCAACACTGAAGCTTTCTTT	CSVPFNTEAFF
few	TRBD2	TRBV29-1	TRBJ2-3	TGCAGCGTTGCGCGGGCTAGCGGGAGCACAGATACGCAGTATTTT	CSVARASGSTDTQYF
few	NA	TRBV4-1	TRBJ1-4	TGCGCCAGCAGCCAAGTGGGCACAGAAACTAATGAAAAACTGTTTTTT	CASSQVGTETNEKLFF
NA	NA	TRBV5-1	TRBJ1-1	TGCGCCAGCAGCTTGGACGGACAGAACACTGAAGCTTTCTTT	CASSLDGQNTEAFF
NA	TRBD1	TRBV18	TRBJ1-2	TGTGCCAGCTCATCAACCCGGACAGGGACTAACTATGGCTACACCTTC	CASSSTRTGTNYGYTF
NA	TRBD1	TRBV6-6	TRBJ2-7	TGTGCCAGCAGTTACTTCTCGACAGGGCCCTACGAGCAGTACTTC	CASSYFSTGPYEQYF
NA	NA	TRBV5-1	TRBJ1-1	TGCGCCAGCAGCTTGGAGGGACAAGGGACAATGAACACTGAAGCTTTCTTT	CASSLEGQGTMNTEAFF
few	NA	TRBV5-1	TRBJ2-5	TGCGCCAGCAGCTTGGGAGGGGGAGAGACCCAGTACTTC	CASSLGGGETQYF
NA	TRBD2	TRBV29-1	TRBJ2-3	TGCAGCGTTGCGTATCTAGCGGGCGGAGATACGCAGTATTTT	CSVAYLAGGDTQYF
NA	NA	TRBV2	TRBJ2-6	TGTGCCAGCACAGGCTCTGGGGCCAACGTCCTGACTTTC	CASTGSGANVLTF
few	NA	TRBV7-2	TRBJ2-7	TGTGCCAGCAGCCCCCGGTTTGCGTACGAGCAGTACTTC	CASSPRFAYEQYF
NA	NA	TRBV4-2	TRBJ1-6	TGTGCCAGCAGCCAAGATCCTGGGACATCCATTTCACCCCTCCACTTT	CASSQDPGTSISPLHF
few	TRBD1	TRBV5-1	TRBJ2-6	TGCGCCAGCAGCTTGAGGGGACAGGGCAGGGCTGGGGCCAACGTCCTGACTTTC	CASSLRGQGRAGANVLTF